The 15 T cell receptor beta chains presented below share a single source sample, sequenced in a study of blood T cell repertoires in COVID-19. This table comes from immunoSEQ multiplex PCR, and its TCRdb copy is limited to in-frame clones, with some not included. The repertoire includes around 60,000 clones, just over 85% of them detected once, and 1.2% sits in the top ten. The sequenced sample was peripheral blood. The receptors were sampled from a man aged 40-55 years with acute or convalescent COVID-19.

V usage is TRBV25-1 and J usage is TRBJ1-3; D is uncertain. V was clipped by 5 bases and J by 5 bases, with 16 bases between them. CDR3 length equals 15 residues. The germline CDR1 and CDR2 sequences are MGHDK and SYGVNS. The CDR3 here is CASSSGLPDRNTIYF. The CDR3 DNA reads as TGTGCCAGCAGTTCTGGACTGCCAGACCGAAACACCATATATTTT.

This chain joins TRBV6-6 and TRBJ2-5; 8 nucleotides agree with TRBD1. The CDR3 contains 14 residues. The germline V gene encodes CDR1 MNHNY and CDR2 SVGAGI (reference sequence). J gave up 0 bases and V 6 bases, and 3 bases lay outside the gene matches. CDR3 sequence (DNA): TGTGCCAGCAGACTGGACAGGGACCAAGAGACCCAGTACTTC. Translation gives CASRLDRDQETQYF.

This clone was counted once. The rearrangement links TRBV29-1 to TRBJ2-3; D is perhaps TRBD2 (6 bases). The CDR3 is made up of 13 amino acids. The V and J ends lost 5 bases and 1 base respectively, with 10 bases between them. From germline, CDR1 is SQVTM and CDR2 ANQGSEA. The CDR3, as DNA: TGCAGCGTTACGCGGAGGGGCACAGATACGCAGTATTTT. It codes for CSVTRRGTDTQYF.

The J gene is TRBJ2-7, the V gene TRBV11-2; the D is unclear. Germline assignment: CDR1 SGHAT and CDR2 FQNNGV. The CDR3 runs to 12 residues. V lost 5 bases to trimming and J lost 6 bases, with 11 bases between them. The CDR3 loop reads CASSPVGSEQYF. As DNA, the CDR3 is TGTGCCAGCAGCCCAGTGGGCTCCGAGCAGTACTTC. The whole variable domain, remainder taken from reference TRBV11-2 and TRBJ2-7, is EAGVAQSPRYKIIEKRQSVAFWCNPISGHATLYWYQQILGQGPKLLIQFQNNGVVDDSQLPKDRFSAERLKGVDSTLKIQPAKLEDSAVYLCASSPVGSEQYFGPGTRLTVT.

V and J are TRBV4-1 and TRBJ1-5; 8 bases agree with TRBD1. V shed 0 bases and J 5 bases; nucleotides not matched to a gene: 6. Germline V gene data show CDR1 as MGHRA and CDR2 as YSYEKL. This CDR3 comprises 16 residues. CDR3 residues: CASSQEQGAPYQPQHF. The CDR3 DNA sequence: TGCGCCAGCAGCCAAGAGCAGGGGGCCCCCTATCAGCCCCAGCATTTT.

CDR3 protein: CASSLAQSNTGELFF. CDR3 DNA: TGCGCCAGCAGCTTGGCCCAATCGAACACCGGGGAGCTGTTTTTT. The V call is TRBV5-1, the J call TRBJ2-2; D gene uncertain. The germline V gene encodes CDR1 SGHRS and CDR2 YFSETQ. The CDR3 is made up of 15 amino acids. V lost 0 bases and J lost 0, with 6 bases in between.

For this clone: Other DNA sequences in this sample translate to the same CDR3. The V gene is TRBV5-1, the J gene TRBJ2-1, with 10 bases aligning to TRBD1. Germline V lookup: CDR1 SGHRS, CDR2 YFSETQ. Unmatched junction bases numbered 5, after V lost 3 bases and J lost 8 bases. The CDR3 loop spans 14 amino acids. The DNA of the CDR3 is TGCGCCAGCAGCTCCCGAGACAGGGGGCATGAGCAGTTCTTC. Its translation is CASSSRDRGHEQFF.

In this sample, this clone turned up once. V usage is TRBV12-5 and J usage is TRBJ1-3; 7 nucleotides agree with TRBD1. V lost 0 bases to trimming and J lost 0 bases; unmatched junction nucleotides: 8. The CDR3 covers 18 residues. CDR1 and CDR2 (germline): LGHNT, FRNRAP. The CDR3 region has the DNA TGTGCTAGTGGTTTGGTAAGGGGACAGCGCCACTCTGGAAACACCATATATTTT. The encoded protein is CASGLVRGQRHSGNTIYF.

The gene calls are TRBV5-1 and TRBJ1-3; D ambiguous. Trimming took 3 bases from V and 3 from J, leaving 7 bases between them. The germline V gene encodes CDR1 SGHRS and CDR2 YFSETQ. This CDR3 is 13 amino acids long. For the CDR3, the DNA is TGCGCCAGCAGCTATTCAGGTGGAAACACCATATATTTT. Translation gives CASSYSGGNTIYF.

This clone showed up just once. The chain recombines TRBV28 with TRBJ1-2, with TRBD1 identical over 8 bases. CDR1 and CDR2 from the germline V gene are MDHEN and SYDVKM. The CDR3 length is 14 residues. The V gene end was trimmed by 6 bases and the J gene end by 8 bases; junction bases not matched to a gene: 11. The CDR3 DNA reads as TGTGCCAGCAGGACCCCAGGGGGCAGAAAAGGCTACACCTTC. Residues: CASRTPGGRKGYTF.

V usage is TRBV3-1 (or the pseudogene TRBV3-2) and J usage is TRBJ1-2, with D possibly TRBD1 on 6 matching bases. Trimming removed 1 base at V and 4 bases at J, with 19 bases between. The germline V gene encodes CDR1 LGHDT and CDR2 YNNKEL (reference sequence). The CDR3 contains 17 residues. CDR3: CASSQGLGGALIYGYTF. The CDR3 coding sequence is TGTGCCAGCAGCCAAGGTTTGGGGGGGGCTTTGATCTATGGCTACACCTTC.

This clone showed up just a few times. The chain recombines TRBV7-3 with TRBJ2-5, with D uncertain. Germline V gives CDR1 SGHTA, CDR2 FQGTGA. This CDR3 is 14 amino acids long. V lost 5 bases, J lost 7 bases, and 17 bases lay in between. The CDR3 here is CASSATIGSGTQYF. The CDR3 DNA sequence: TGTGCCAGCAGCGCTACGATAGGATCGGGGACCCAGTACTTC. The whole variable domain, remainder taken from reference TRBV7-3 and TRBJ2-5, is GAGVSQTPSNKVTEKGKYVELRCDPISGHTALYWYRQSLGQGPEFLIYFQGTGAADDSGLPNDRFFAVRPEGSVSTLKIQRTERGDSAVYLCASSATIGSGTQYFGPGTRLLVL.

The chain has TRBV5-6 and TRBJ1-1, with TRBD1 as a possible D gene (5 bases). This CDR3 spans 14 amino acids. V was shortened by 0 bases and J by 5 bases, with 11 bases between the two germline ends. Germline CDR1 reads SGHDT; CDR2 reads YYEEEE. The CDR3 reads CASSLVGAGTEAFF. DNA for the CDR3: TGTGCCAGCAGCTTGGTTGGGGCGGGGACTGAAGCTTTCTTT.

This clone was detected a few times. The rearrangement uses TRBV5-5 and TRBJ2-2; perhaps TRBD2 as D (5 bases). The germline V gene has CDR1 SGHKS and CDR2 YYEKEE (reference sequence). With 4 bases removed from V and 0 bases from J, the gap between germline ends came to 7 bases. The CDR3 has 14 amino acids. The CDR3 protein is CASSPGTNTGELFF. The CDR3 region has the DNA TGTGCCAGCAGCCCCGGGACGAACACCGGGGAGCTGTTTTTT.

V and J are TRBV14 and TRBJ2-3; no clear D gene. The CDR3 runs to 14 residues. V shed 1 base and J shed 3 bases, with 8 bases lying between them. CDR1 is SGHDN and CDR2 is FVKESK in the germline V gene. Written as DNA, the CDR3 is TGTGCCAGCAGCCAAGTGGTAGTGACAGATACGCAGTATTTT. As protein: CASSQVVVTDTQYF.